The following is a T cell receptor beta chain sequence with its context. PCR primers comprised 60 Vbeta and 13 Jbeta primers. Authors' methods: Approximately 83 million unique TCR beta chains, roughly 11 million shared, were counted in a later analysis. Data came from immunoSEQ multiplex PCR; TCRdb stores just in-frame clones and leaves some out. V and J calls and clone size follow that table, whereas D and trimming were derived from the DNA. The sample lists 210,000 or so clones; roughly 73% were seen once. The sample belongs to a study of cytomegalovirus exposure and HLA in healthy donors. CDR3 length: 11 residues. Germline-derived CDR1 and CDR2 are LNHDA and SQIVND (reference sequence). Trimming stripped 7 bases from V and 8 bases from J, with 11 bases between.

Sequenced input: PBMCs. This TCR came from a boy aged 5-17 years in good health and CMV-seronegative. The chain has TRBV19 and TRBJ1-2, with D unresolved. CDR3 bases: TGTGCCAGTATGTATGCAGGAGGCTACACCTTC. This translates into CASMYAGGYTF.